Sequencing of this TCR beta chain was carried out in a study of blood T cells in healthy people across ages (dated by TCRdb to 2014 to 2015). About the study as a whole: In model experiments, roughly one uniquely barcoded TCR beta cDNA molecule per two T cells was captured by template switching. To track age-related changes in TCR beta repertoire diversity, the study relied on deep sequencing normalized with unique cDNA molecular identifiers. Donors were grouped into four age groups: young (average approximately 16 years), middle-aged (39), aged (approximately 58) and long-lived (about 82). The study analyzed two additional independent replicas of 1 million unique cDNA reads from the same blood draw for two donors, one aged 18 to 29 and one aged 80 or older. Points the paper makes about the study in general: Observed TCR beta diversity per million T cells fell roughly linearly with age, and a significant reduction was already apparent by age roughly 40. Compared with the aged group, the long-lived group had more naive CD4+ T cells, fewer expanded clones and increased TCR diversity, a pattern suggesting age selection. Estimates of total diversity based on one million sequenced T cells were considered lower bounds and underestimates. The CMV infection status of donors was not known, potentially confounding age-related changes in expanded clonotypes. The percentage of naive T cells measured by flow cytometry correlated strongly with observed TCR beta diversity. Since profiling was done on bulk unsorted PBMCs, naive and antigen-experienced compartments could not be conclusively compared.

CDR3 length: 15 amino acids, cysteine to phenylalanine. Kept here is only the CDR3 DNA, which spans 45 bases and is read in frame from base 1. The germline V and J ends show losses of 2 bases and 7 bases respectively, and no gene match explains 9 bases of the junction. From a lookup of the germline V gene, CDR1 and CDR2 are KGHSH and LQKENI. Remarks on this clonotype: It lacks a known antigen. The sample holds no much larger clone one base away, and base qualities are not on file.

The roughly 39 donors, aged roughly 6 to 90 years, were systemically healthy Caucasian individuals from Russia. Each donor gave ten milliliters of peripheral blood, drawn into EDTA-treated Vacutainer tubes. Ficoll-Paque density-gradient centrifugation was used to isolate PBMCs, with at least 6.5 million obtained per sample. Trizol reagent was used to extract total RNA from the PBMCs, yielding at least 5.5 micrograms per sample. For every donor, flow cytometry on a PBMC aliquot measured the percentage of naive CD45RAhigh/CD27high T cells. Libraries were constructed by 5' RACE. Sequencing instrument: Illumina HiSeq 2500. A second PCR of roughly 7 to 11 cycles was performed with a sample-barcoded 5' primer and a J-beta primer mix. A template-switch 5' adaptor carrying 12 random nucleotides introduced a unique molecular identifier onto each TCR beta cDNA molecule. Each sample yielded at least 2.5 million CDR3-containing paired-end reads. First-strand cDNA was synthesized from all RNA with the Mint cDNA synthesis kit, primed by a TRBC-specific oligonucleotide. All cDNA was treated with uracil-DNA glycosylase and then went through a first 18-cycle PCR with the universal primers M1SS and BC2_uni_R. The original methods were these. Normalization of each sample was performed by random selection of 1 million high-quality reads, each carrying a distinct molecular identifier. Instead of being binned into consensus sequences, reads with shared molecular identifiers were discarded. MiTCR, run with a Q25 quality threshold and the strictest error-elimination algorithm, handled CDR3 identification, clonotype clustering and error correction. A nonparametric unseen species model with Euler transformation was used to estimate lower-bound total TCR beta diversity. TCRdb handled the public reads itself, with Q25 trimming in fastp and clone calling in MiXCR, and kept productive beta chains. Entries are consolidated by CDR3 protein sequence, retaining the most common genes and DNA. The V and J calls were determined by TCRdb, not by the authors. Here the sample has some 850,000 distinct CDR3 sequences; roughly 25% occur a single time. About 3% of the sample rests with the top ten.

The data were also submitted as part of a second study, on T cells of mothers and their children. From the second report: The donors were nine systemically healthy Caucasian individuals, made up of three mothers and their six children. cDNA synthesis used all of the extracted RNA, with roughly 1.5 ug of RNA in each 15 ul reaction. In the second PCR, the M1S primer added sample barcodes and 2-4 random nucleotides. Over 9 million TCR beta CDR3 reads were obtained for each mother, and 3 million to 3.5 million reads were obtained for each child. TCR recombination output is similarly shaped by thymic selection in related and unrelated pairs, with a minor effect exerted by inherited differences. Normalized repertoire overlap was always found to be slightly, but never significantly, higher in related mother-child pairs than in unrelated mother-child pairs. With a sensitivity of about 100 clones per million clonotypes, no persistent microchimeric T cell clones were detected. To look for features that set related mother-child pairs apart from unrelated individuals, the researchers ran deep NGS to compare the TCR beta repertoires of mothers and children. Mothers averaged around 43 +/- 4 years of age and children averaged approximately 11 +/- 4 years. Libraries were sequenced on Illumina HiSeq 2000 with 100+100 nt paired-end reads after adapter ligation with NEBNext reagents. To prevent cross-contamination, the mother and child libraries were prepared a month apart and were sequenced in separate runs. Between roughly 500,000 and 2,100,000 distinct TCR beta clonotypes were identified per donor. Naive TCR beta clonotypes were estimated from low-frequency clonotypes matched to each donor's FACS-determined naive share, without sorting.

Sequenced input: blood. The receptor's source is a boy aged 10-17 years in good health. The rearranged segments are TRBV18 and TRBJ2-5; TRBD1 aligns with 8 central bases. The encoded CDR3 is CASSPSGGTKRTQYF. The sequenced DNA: TGTGCCAGCTCACCATCAGGGGGCACCAAGAGGACCCAGTACTTC.